The 10 T cell receptor beta chains in this list originate from one sample, sequenced in a study of blood T cell repertoires in COVID-19. Libraries were prepared by immunoSEQ multiplex PCR; TCRdb keeps only in-frame clonotypes and omits some of them. The sample has approximately 220,000 clones; approximately 88% are singletons. The sample consisted of PBMCs or T cells enriched from blood (not recorded which). These receptors were collected from a woman in her twenties or thirties with acute COVID-19.

The chain is built from TRBV5-1 and TRBJ2-7, with TRBD1 matching 8 bases. The CDR3 spans 15 residues. Germline V gene data show CDR1 as SGHRS and CDR2 as YFSETQ. The J segment lost 0 bases and the V segment lost 5 bases, leaving 7 bases of the junction unmatched. The DNA of the CDR3 is TGCGCCAGCAGTCTGACAGGGGTGCACTCCTACGAGCAGTACTTC. Translating gives CASSLTGVHSYEQYF.

This clone has just one count. The chain uses TRBV5-6 and TRBJ2-2, with 9 nucleotides matching TRBD1. Germline V gives CDR1 SGHDT, CDR2 YYEEEE. The CDR3 has 15 residues. The V gene end was trimmed by 4 bases and the J gene end by 4 bases; junction bases not matched to a gene: 5. CDR3 in DNA: TGTGCCAGCAGCCTACCGGGACAGGGCACCGGGGAGCTGTTTTTT. Protein: CASSLPGQGTGELFF.

The chain recombines TRBV3-1 (or the pseudogene TRBV3-2) with TRBJ1-2; no definite D call. This CDR3 region has 14 residues. V was shortened by 1 base and J by 2 bases, with 8 bases between the two germline ends. The germline gives CDR1 LGHDT, CDR2 YNNKEL (reference sequence). The CDR3 here is CASSQGGFNYGYTF. The CDR3 DNA reads TGTGCCAGCAGCCAAGGCGGTTTCAACTATGGCTACACCTTC.

The V gene is TRBV12-5, the J gene TRBJ2-3; D unclear. V dropped 1 base and J dropped 3 bases, with 8 bases sitting between them. The CDR3 is 14 amino acids. Germline values: CDR1 LGHNT, CDR2 FRNRAP. The CDR3 region is CASGLDAVTDTQYF. CDR3 sequence (DNA): TGTGCTAGTGGTTTGGATGCAGTAACAGATACGCAGTATTTT. Variable domain in full (rest from reference TRBV12-5 and TRBJ2-3): DARVTQTPRHKVTEMGQEVTMRCQPILGHNTVFWYRQTMMQGLELLAYFRNRAPLDDSGMPKDRFSAEMPDATLATLKIQPSEPRDSAVYFCASGLDAVTDTQYFGPGTRLTVL.

This chain connects TRBV19 to TRBJ1-1; TRBD1 might be the D (6 bases). V lost 9 bases and J lost 8, with 13 bases in between. The CDR3 has 11 amino acids. CDR1 is LNHDA and CDR2 is SQIVND in the germline V gene (reference sequence). CDR3 coding DNA: TGTGCCAGCAGGGCGGGGGCAGAAGCTTTCTTT. As protein: CASRAGAEAFF.

V usage is TRBV3-1 (or the pseudogene TRBV3-2) and J usage is TRBJ1-4; 7 nucleotides match TRBD1. Germline CDR1 and CDR2: LGHDT and YNNKEL (reference sequence). The CDR3 consists of 17 residues. The ends lost 3 bases at V and 3 bases at J; junction bases unmatched: 10. In nucleotides, the CDR3 is TGTGCCAGCAGCCAGGCCCAAGGGGGCGCAGCTAATGAAAAACTGTTTTTT. Amino acid sequence: CASSQAQGGAANEKLFF.

The CDR3 DNA is TGTGCTAGTGGTTTAGGGGGGGATTATAATGAAAAACTGTTTTTT. Amino acid sequence: CASGLGGDYNEKLFF. This chain uses TRBV12-5 with TRBJ1-4, with D maybe TRBD1 (6 bases). The CDR3 covers 15 residues. Germline V CDR1 and CDR2: LGHNT, FRNRAP. V dropped 3 bases and J dropped 4 bases, with 12 bases sitting between them.

The chain uses TRBV7-9 and TRBJ1-5, with TRBD1 as a possible D gene (6 bases). Trimming removed 2 bases at V and 3 bases at J, with 20 bases between. Germline CDR1 reads SEHNR; CDR2 reads FQNEAQ (reference sequence). This CDR3 is built from 18 residues. The CDR3 loop reads CASSLHTGNAENNQPQHF. The CDR3 bases are TGTGCCAGCAGCTTACATACAGGGAACGCTGAAAACAATCAGCCCCAGCATTTT.

The chain has TRBV27 and TRBJ1-5; no clear D. V was clipped by 8 bases and J by 0 bases, with 20 bases between them. Per germline, CDR1 MNHEY and CDR2 SMNVEV (reference sequence). This CDR3 is built from 17 residues. This chain's CDR3 is CASATGETAYSNQPQHF. CDR3 bases: TGTGCCAGCGCAACCGGGGAGACCGCCTATAGCAATCAGCCCCAGCATTTT.

The chain combines TRBV10-3 with TRBJ1-1; possibly TRBD1 for D (6 bases). The germline CDR1 and CDR2 sequences are ENHRY and SYGVKD. V shed 0 bases and J shed 5 bases, with 13 bases lying between them. The CDR3 covers 15 residues. CDR3 in amino acids: CAISESPPRGTEAFF. As DNA, the CDR3 is TGTGCCATCAGTGAGTCCCCTCCGAGGGGGACTGAAGCTTTCTTT.